The 28 T cell receptor beta chains in this list originate from one sample, sequenced in a study of cytomegalovirus exposure and HLA in healthy donors. The PCR contained 60 Vbeta and 13 Jbeta primers. Method: immunoSEQ multiplex PCR; TCRdb's copy keeps in-frame clones and lacks some. The table lists 100,000 to 150,000 clones, approximately 78% of them singletons. The sequenced material came from PBMCs. Every receptor here comes from a man aged 40-49 years in good health and CMV-seronegative.

This clone was detected once. V is TRBV5-5 and J is TRBJ2-3; a possible D gene is TRBD1 (5 bases). CDR1 is SGHKS, CDR2 YYEKEE, per germline (reference sequence). V lost 2 bases, J lost 3 bases, and 10 bases lay in between. CDR3 size: 14 residues. The CDR3 is CASSFRVGTDTQYF. Here the CDR3 DNA reads TGTGCCAGCAGCTTCAGGGTGGGGACAGATACGCAGTATTTT.

Comment on this clone: This specimen includes other DNA sequences encoding the same CDR3. This rearrangement joins TRBV5-6 to TRBJ1-2; the D is unclear. The germline V gene has CDR1 SGHDT and CDR2 YYEEEE. This CDR3 has 16 amino acids. V gave up 6 bases and J gave up 8 bases, with 26 bases separating them. DNA for the CDR3: TGTGCCAGCACCCTAATAAGCGACGCTCAACTCGGGGGCTACACCTTC. Translation gives CASTLISDAQLGGYTF.

This clone was observed a single time. The rearrangement uses TRBV4-1 and TRBJ1-2; TRBD1 matches at 7 bases. The CDR3 is 16 residues long. V trimming: 3 bases; J trimming: 1 base; junction bases outside the gene matches: 8. Per germline, CDR1 MGHRA and CDR2 YSYEKL. Here the CDR3 DNA reads TGCGCCAGCAGCCAGGACAGGCAGGGGGTTAACTATGGCTACACCTTC. It encodes CASSQDRQGVNYGYTF.

This clone was seen a few times. The rearrangement joins TRBV27 to TRBJ2-7, with TRBD1 matching 7 bases. This CDR3 is 14 amino acids long. CDR1 MNHEY and CDR2 SMNVEV come from the germline V gene (reference sequence). The ends lost 9 bases at V and 2 bases at J; junction bases unmatched: 10. CDR3 sequence (DNA): TGTGCCAGTAAGACAGGGTTTTCCACCTACGAGCAGTACTTC. Residues: CASKTGFSTYEQYF.

This chain uses TRBV6-6 with TRBJ1-5, with a possible D match to TRBD1 (6 bases). From germline, CDR1 is MNHNY and CDR2 SVGAGI (reference sequence). Trimming removed 2 bases from V and 5 bases from J, with 13 bases in between. The CDR3 is made up of 15 amino acids. CDR3 sequence (DNA): TGTGCCAGCAGTTACGGAGAGGGGGACGATCAGCCCCAGCATTTT. It is translated as CASSYGEGDDQPQHF.

The J gene is TRBJ2-5, the V gene TRBV19; 8 nucleotides line up with TRBD1. Germline V gene data show CDR1 as LNHDA and CDR2 as SQIVND (reference sequence). With V trimmed by 7 bases and J by 2 bases, 3 bases remained unmatched. The CDR3 is 13 amino acids. Here the CDR3 DNA reads TGTGCCAGTAAAAACAGGGGGCAAGAGACCCAGTACTTC. Amino acid sequence: CASKNRGQETQYF.

The J gene is TRBJ1-1, the V gene TRBV2, with 7 bases fitting TRBD1. The trim removed 5 bases at V and 1 base at J, leaving 4 bases unmatched. Per the germline V gene, CDR1 is SNHLY and CDR2 is FYNNEI. CDR3 length: 14 residues. The CDR3 protein is CASSFGTANTEAFF. The CDR3 DNA follows: TGTGCCAGCAGTTTCGGGACAGCGAACACTGAAGCTTTCTTT.

V and J are TRBV4-1 and TRBJ2-7; 12 nucleotides agree with TRBD1. The germline V gene encodes CDR1 MGHRA and CDR2 YSYEKL. The CDR3 runs 20 residues. V dropped 0 bases and J dropped 0; count of bases not matched to a gene: 12. The CDR3 region has the DNA TGCGCCAGCAGCCAAGATACCGGGACAGGGGGCCCTCTAAGCTCCTACGAGCAGTACTTC. Its translation: CASSQDTGTGGPLSSYEQYF.

The V call is TRBV27, the J call TRBJ1-6; unclear D gene. The CDR3 is made up of 14 amino acids. The ends were cut back, 6 bases at V and 8 bases at J, with 14 bases in the middle. Germline V gene lookup returns CDR1 MNHEY and CDR2 SMNVEV (reference sequence). CDR3 amino acids: CASSRNGADSPLHF. The CDR3, as DNA: TGTGCCAGCAGCCGGAATGGCGCGGATTCACCCCTCCACTTT.

This chain links TRBV4-1 with TRBJ1-3; 8 bases are shared with TRBD1. Germline-derived CDR1 and CDR2 are MGHRA and YSYEKL. The trim removed 2 bases at V and 6 bases at J, leaving 3 bases unmatched. The CDR3 is made up of 14 amino acids. The CDR3 nucleotides read TGCGCCAGCAGCCAATTGACAGGGGAAAACACCATATATTTT. Protein: CASSQLTGENTIYF.

The chain recombines TRBV7-6 with TRBJ1-2; D gene uncertain. The CDR3 covers 14 residues. Germline CDR1 is SGHVS and CDR2 is FNYEAQ. V was cut by 6 bases and J by 7 bases, with 18 bases left in between. CDR3 bases: TGTGCCAGCAGTCCCAGAGAGAGGGATAGTGGCTACACCTTC. Its translation is CASSPRERDSGYTF.

This clone was detected once. The V call is TRBV7-6, the J call TRBJ2-3; D gene unclear. Germline CDR1 and CDR2: SGHVS and FNYEAQ. V was trimmed by 8 bases and J by 3 bases, leaving 15 bases between them. The CDR3 has 14 amino acids. The CDR3 spells CASAPLFSTDTQYF. Here the CDR3 DNA reads TGTGCCAGCGCACCCCTGTTCAGTACAGATACGCAGTATTTT.

Notes on this clone: One junction end does not reproduce the germline sequence, and a read error may be involved. V gene TRBV19 combines with J gene TRBJ2-7; D remains ambiguous. CDR1 and CDR2 (germline): LNHDA, SQIVND (reference sequence). The length of the CDR3 is 13 residues. This CDR3 reads CASRGANSHEQYF. The CDR3 DNA reads as TGTGCCAGTAGAGGAGCGAACTCCCACGAGCAGTACTTC. Looking up the rest from reference TRBV19 and TRBJ2-7 gives the full variable domain: DGGITQSPKYLFRKEGQNVTLSCEQNLNHDAMYWYRQDPGQGLRLIYYSQIVNDFQKGDIAEGYSVSREKKESFPLTVTSAQKNPTAFYLCASRGANSHEQYFGPGTRLTVT.

This clone appeared a single time. This sequence joins TRBV28 and TRBJ1-4, with 7 bases fitting TRBD1. There are 12 residues in the CDR3. CDR1 and CDR2 from the germline V gene are MDHEN and SYDVKM. As DNA, the CDR3 is TGTGCTGTTACAACAGGGGAAGAAAAACTGTTTTTT. Translating gives CAVTTGEEKLFF.

This rearrangement joins TRBV19 to TRBJ1-5; 7 nucleotides align to TRBD1. The germline gives CDR1 LNHDA, CDR2 SQIVND (reference sequence). V lost 8 bases, J lost 2 bases, and 15 bases stayed unmatched. CDR3 size: 17 residues. The CDR3 reads CASCRGGEVVGNQPQHF. The CDR3 DNA reads TGTGCCAGTTGCCGAGGGGGCGAGGTAGTAGGCAATCAGCCCCAGCATTTT.

Only one count was recorded for this clone. The chain's CDR3 is CASLSGGTDTQYF. Here the CDR3 DNA reads TGTGCCAGCCTATCCGGAGGCACAGATACGCAGTATTTT. The rearrangement links TRBV6-5 to TRBJ2-3; D call uncertain. The CDR3 has 13 amino acids. CDR1 MNHEY and CDR2 SVGAGI come from the germline V gene. V was trimmed by 8 bases and J by 1 base, leaving 10 bases between them.

The chain has TRBV15 and TRBJ1-2; a weak D match, TRBD1 (5 bases). Trimming stripped 5 bases from V and 3 bases from J, with 10 bases between. Germline assignment: CDR1 LNHNV and CDR2 YYDKDF (reference sequence). CDR3 length: 13 amino acids. The CDR3 nucleotides read TGTGCCACCAGCCAAGACAGCTACTATGGCTACACCTTC. This gives the protein CATSQDSYYGYTF.

The rearrangement joins TRBV28 to TRBJ1-4; no definite D call. Germline V gene data show CDR1 as MDHEN and CDR2 as SYDVKM. Deletions cut 6 bases from V and 5 bases from J, with 19 bases between. The CDR3 sequence is 16 residues long. CDR3 amino acids: CASRSKVAERNEKLFF. The CDR3 DNA sequence: TGTGCCAGCAGATCCAAGGTGGCGGAACGCAATGAAAAACTGTTTTTT.

The V and J genes are TRBV7-9 and TRBJ1-1; D gene uncertain. Germline CDR1 and CDR2: SEHNR and FQNEAQ (reference sequence). This CDR3 is 13 amino acids long. The V end was cut by 3 bases, the J end by 0 bases, with 5 bases between. CDR3 amino acids: CASSLRMNTEAFF. CDR3 nucleotide sequence: TGTGCCAGCAGCTTGAGGATGAACACTGAAGCTTTCTTT.

The V and J genes are TRBV19 and TRBJ1-3; unclear D gene. This CDR3 contains 15 residues. Germline-derived CDR1 and CDR2 are LNHDA and SQIVND (reference sequence). V shed 6 bases and J shed 0 bases, with 12 bases lying between them. Here the CDR3 reads CASSWQADSGNTIYF. The CDR3 nucleotides read TGTGCCAGTAGCTGGCAGGCTGACTCTGGAAACACCATATATTTT.

The rearrangement joins TRBV28 to TRBJ2-2; D call uncertain. The V gene lost 2 bases and the J gene lost 1 base, with 5 bases spanning the gap. This CDR3 contains 14 residues. Germline lookup yields CDR1 MDHEN and CDR2 SYDVKM. The CDR3 DNA follows: TGTGCCAGCAGTTTACAACAGAACACCGGGGAGCTGTTTTTT. Translated, it gives CASSLQQNTGELFF.

The chain is built from TRBV5-1 and TRBJ2-7; D is possibly TRBD1 (5 bases). Trimming shortened V by 7 bases and J by 4 bases, and 24 bases separated the two germline ends. CDR1 is SGHRS, CDR2 YFSETQ, per germline. This CDR3 comprises 16 residues. CDR3 sequence (DNA): TGCGCCAGCGGACATGGGATTACCTACACGTATTACGAGCAGTACTTC. Its protein is CASGHGITYTYYEQYF.

There are a few counts of this clone. The chain links TRBV7-8 to TRBJ2-7; tentatively, D is TRBD1 (5 bases). Germline loops: CDR1 SGHVS, CDR2 FQNEAQ. This CDR3 region has 14 residues. V was trimmed by 2 bases and J by 2 bases, leaving 10 bases between them. CDR3 sequence reads: CASSLLDSPYEQYF. For the CDR3, the DNA is TGTGCCAGCAGCTTACTCGACAGTCCCTACGAGCAGTACTTC.

The chain has TRBV9 and TRBJ1-1; the D gene is possibly TRBD1 (6 bases). The germline CDR1 and CDR2 sequences are SGDLS and YYNGEE. V lost 4 bases to trimming and J lost 1 base, with 14 bases between them. The length of the CDR3 is 15 residues. The CDR3 loop is CASSYNTGTNTEAFF. DNA of the CDR3: TGTGCCAGCAGCTACAATACAGGGACGAACACTGAAGCTTTCTTT.

Note on this clone: Its ends do not fully match the called genes, so a read error is possible. The J gene is TRBJ1-5, the V gene TRBV12-5; 9 nucleotides line up with TRBD1. This CDR3 region has 14 residues. The V gene's germline CDR1 is LGHNT and CDR2 FRNRAP. The CDR3 sequence: CTSGSGQGNQPQHF. Written as DNA, the CDR3 is TGTACTAGTGGTTCGGGACAGGGAAATCAGCCCCAGCATTTT.

The chain has TRBV28 and TRBJ1-2; 9 bases map to TRBD1. The germline gives CDR1 MDHEN, CDR2 SYDVKM. This CDR3 spans 13 amino acids. Unmatched junction bases numbered 7, after V lost 6 bases and J lost 8 bases. CDR3 protein: CASRFGTGKGYTF. CDR3 coding DNA: TGTGCCAGCAGATTCGGGACAGGGAAAGGCTACACCTTC.

The chain couples TRBV18 to TRBJ1-3, with D unresolved. Looked up from germline, CDR1 is KGHSH and CDR2 is LQKENI. The length of the CDR3 is 17 residues. The V end was cut by 0 bases, the J end by 4 bases, with 16 bases between. CDR3 coding DNA: TGTGCCAGCTCACCACCTAGCGGGCTCGTGCAAGGAAACACCATATATTTT. It translates to CASSPPSGLVQGNTIYF.

This clone was detected only once. The chain couples TRBV28 to TRBJ1-3; D is uncertain. Germline V gene sequence: CDR1 MDHEN, CDR2 SYDVKM. The CDR3 runs to 17 residues. The V and J ends lost 7 bases and 0 bases respectively, with 19 bases between them. The CDR3 is CASMSPIGGSSGNTIYF. The CDR3 coding sequence is TGTGCCAGCATGAGTCCGATTGGCGGGTCCTCTGGAAACACCATATATTTT.